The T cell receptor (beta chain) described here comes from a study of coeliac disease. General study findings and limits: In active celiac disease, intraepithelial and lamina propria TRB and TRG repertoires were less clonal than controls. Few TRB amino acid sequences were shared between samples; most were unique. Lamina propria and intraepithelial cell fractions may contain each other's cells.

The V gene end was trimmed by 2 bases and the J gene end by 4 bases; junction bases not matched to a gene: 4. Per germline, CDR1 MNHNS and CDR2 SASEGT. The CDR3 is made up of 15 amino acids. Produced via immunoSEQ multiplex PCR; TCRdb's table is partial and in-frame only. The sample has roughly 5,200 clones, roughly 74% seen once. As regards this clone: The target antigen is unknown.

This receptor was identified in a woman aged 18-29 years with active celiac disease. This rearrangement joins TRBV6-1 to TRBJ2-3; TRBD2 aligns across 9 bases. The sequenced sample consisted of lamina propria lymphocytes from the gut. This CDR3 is CASSELAGGADTQYF. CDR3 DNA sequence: TGTGCCAGCAGTGAATTGGCGGGGGGGGCAGATACGCAGTATTTT.